This is a list of T cell receptor beta chains from one sample in a study of T cell responses to AZD1222 COVID-19 vaccine. This table comes from immunoSEQ multiplex PCR, and its TCRdb copy is limited to in-frame clones, with some not included. The sample yields roughly 110,000 clones, 84% seen once. The material was peripheral blood, obtained on day 0 of AZD1222 vaccination. These receptors all come from an adult in good health. CDR3s include the opening cysteine and the closing phenylalanine or tryptophan. A D gene is named only where the DNA matches it firmly. Size is stated for part of the rows, as once, few or many counts, or as a class when the clone is expanded.

V	D	size	J	DNA	CDR3
TRBV11-2	-	-	TRBJ2-7	TGTGCCAGCAGCCCAGATCAGGAGGAGCAGTACTTC	CASSPDQEEQYF
TRBV6-5	-	-	TRBJ1-1	TGTGCCAGCAGTTACTCAGATCAGAACACTGAAGCTTTCTTT	CASSYSDQNTEAFF
TRBV6-2/TRBV6-3	TRBD1	few	TRBJ2-7	TGTGCCAGCAGTTACTCCCTAGGCCGGACAGGCTGGAGCTTC	CASSYSLGRTGWSF
TRBV5-1	-	-	TRBJ1-1	TGCGCCAGCAGCTTGCGCAGTACCATGAACACTGAAGCTTTCTTT	CASSLRSTMNTEAFF
TRBV5-1	-	-	TRBJ1-2	TGCGCCAGCAGCTTCGGCCAGTTTAACTATGGCTACACCTTC	CASSFGQFNYGYTF
TRBV7-9	-	-	TRBJ2-1	TGTGCCAGCAGCGCCCAGTACAATGAGCAGTTCTTC	CASSAQYNEQFF
TRBV6-5	-	-	TRBJ1-5	TGTGCCAGCAGTTACACGGCAGCCTCTCGGGATCAGCCCCAGCATTTT	CASSYTAASRDQPQHF
TRBV5-6	-	few	TRBJ1-1	TGTGCCAGCAGCTTGGTAGCCGGGACGACTTTCTTT	CASSLVAGTTFF
TRBV14	-	-	TRBJ2-2	TGTGCCAGCAGCCGCAACAGGAACACCGGGGAGCTGTTTTTT	CASSRNRNTGELFF
TRBV28	-	-	TRBJ1-2	TGTGCCAGCGGGGGGTCCCCCGACGGTGATTTCTATGGCTACACCTTC	CASGGSPDGDFYGYTF